Listed here are 20 T cell receptor beta chains from one sample, sequenced in a study of CD49a tissue-resident CD8 T cells in human skin. Clones were read by immunoSEQ multiplex PCR, and TCRdb kept only the in-frame ones, dropping some. Here the sample spans about 910 clones, approximately 61% being singletons. The sequenced material came from CLA- CD8+ effector memory T cells sorted from blood. These receptors were obtained from a human donor in good health.

The V and J genes are TRBV4-1 and TRBJ1-3; D is perhaps TRBD1 (5 bases). The CDR3 is made up of 18 amino acids. The V end was cut by 0 bases, the J end by 0 bases, with 15 bases between. The germline V gene has CDR1 MGHRA and CDR2 YSYEKL. The CDR3 DNA sequence: TGCGCCAGCAGCCAAGACGGCGGAGGGGCGACCTCTGGAAACACCATATATTTT. Translated: CASSQDGGGATSGNTIYF.

In its sample, this clone was seen a few times. CDR3 region: CASSTPTGGDQPQHF. In DNA, the CDR3 is TGTGCCAGCAGCACGCCGACAGGGGGGGATCAGCCCCAGCATTTT. The chain employs TRBV7-9 and TRBJ1-5; 9 bases align to TRBD1. Trimming removed 5 bases from V and 5 bases from J; junction bases left unmatched: 7. Per germline, CDR1 SEHNR and CDR2 FQNEAQ (reference sequence). This CDR3 has 15 amino acids.

V gene TRBV10-3 combines with J gene TRBJ2-3; D is possibly TRBD1 (6 bases). This CDR3 region has 15 residues. Per germline, CDR1 ENHRY and CDR2 SYGVKD. The germline V and J ends were trimmed by 6 bases and 0 bases, with 13 bases remaining between them. CDR3 nucleotide sequence: TGTGCCATCAGCCCGCCAGGGGCTAGCACAGATACGCAGTATTTT. It specifies CAISPPGASTDTQYF.

The chain uses TRBV19 and TRBJ2-1; TRBD1 matches 7 bases. Germline V gives CDR1 LNHDA, CDR2 SQIVND (reference sequence). The CDR3 is 19 residues long. J lost 3 bases, V lost 0 bases, and 14 bases had no gene match. For the CDR3, the DNA is TGTGCCAGTAGTATAGATGGGCCGACAGGGCCTCTCCACTACAATGAGCAGTTCTTC. Amino acids: CASSIDGPTGPLHYNEQFF.

The V and J genes are TRBV7-9 and TRBJ2-1; 9 positions agree with TRBD2. Unmatched junction bases numbered 3, after V lost 1 base and J lost 8 bases. From germline, CDR1 is SEHNR and CDR2 FQNEAQ (reference sequence). This CDR3 has 14 amino acids. The DNA for the CDR3 is TGTGCCAGCAGCTTAGAACTAGCGGGCTATGAGCAGTTCTTC. This sequence encodes CASSLELAGYEQFF.

The chain has TRBV7-3 and TRBJ2-7; TRBD2 aligns across 7 bases. Germline V gene data show CDR1 as SGHTA and CDR2 as FQGTGA. The CDR3 has 15 residues. Germline trimming cut 5 bases from V and 3 bases from J; bases unmatched to any gene: 10. The CDR3 spells CASSLGVGGFYEQYF. In DNA, the CDR3 is TGTGCCAGCAGCCTGGGGGTCGGGGGGTTCTACGAGCAGTACTTC.

The rearrangement joins TRBV13 to TRBJ2-2; 12 bases match TRBD2. The CDR3 runs 16 residues. Germline CDR1 and CDR2: PRHDT and FYEKMQ (reference sequence). V gave up 5 bases and J gave up 6 bases; unmatched junction bases: 7. CDR3 protein: CASSLPTSGGSGELFF. The DNA for the CDR3 is TGTGCCAGCAGCCTTCCGACTAGCGGGGGTTCCGGGGAGCTGTTTTTT.

V gene TRBV25-1 combines with J gene TRBJ1-2; D not resolved. This CDR3 is 15 amino acids long. With 1 base removed from V and 7 bases from J, the gap between germline ends came to 16 bases. Germline CDR1 is MGHDK and CDR2 is SYGVNS. The DNA of the CDR3 is TGTGCCAGCAGTGAATTCGGAGGTTTCCTGGGTGGCTACACCTTC. Translating gives CASSEFGGFLGGYTF.

This clone is judged large. The rearrangement links TRBV27 to TRBJ2-1; perhaps TRBD2 as D (6 bases). Trimming cost V 5 bases and J 7 bases, with 15 bases left between them. CDR1 is MNHEY, CDR2 SMNVEV, per germline (reference sequence). This CDR3 spans 14 amino acids. The CDR3 DNA follows: TGTGCCAGCAGTGGGGGGACTGGAGCTAATGAGCAGTTCTTC. Its protein product is CASSGGTGANEQFF.

The chain uses TRBV4-3 and TRBJ1-3, with TRBD1 matching 9 bases. V lost 0 bases to trimming and J lost 4 bases; unmatched junction nucleotides: 4. Germline CDR1 LGHNA, CDR2 YSLEER. This CDR3 has 16 amino acids. This chain's CDR3 is CASSQDFGTGGNTIYF. CDR3 DNA sequence: TGCGCCAGCAGCCAAGATTTCGGGACAGGGGGAAACACCATATATTTT.

By frequency in the sample, this clone is large (0.1 to 1%). In DNA form, the CDR3 reads TGTGCCAGCAGCCAAGCTGCGGGGGTCGATCAGCCCCAGCATTTT. Protein sequence: CASSQAAGVDQPQHF. The chain combines TRBV4-2 with TRBJ1-5; D might be TRBD1 (5 bases). With 1 base removed from V and 5 bases from J, the gap between germline ends came to 12 bases. CDR1 is LGHNA and CDR2 is YNFKEQ in the germline V gene. This CDR3 is built from 15 residues.

This chain links TRBV7-6 with TRBJ2-1; 7 positions match TRBD2. This CDR3 region has 15 residues. Unmatched junction bases numbered 6, after V lost 3 bases and J lost 4 bases. Per the germline V gene, CDR1 is SGHVS and CDR2 is FNYEAQ. CDR3 DNA: TGTGCCAGCAGCTTGGGCCTAGCGGAATACAATGAGCAGTTCTTC. It specifies CASSLGLAEYNEQFF.

This chain links TRBV11-2 with TRBJ2-3; 7 nucleotides line up with TRBD2. From germline, CDR1 is SGHAT and CDR2 FQNNGV. The CDR3 consists of 15 residues. V shed 5 bases and J 0 bases; nucleotides not matched to a gene: 5. CDR3 amino acids: CASSRGGFSTDTQYF. The CDR3 DNA is TGTGCCAGCAGCCGCGGGGGTTTCAGCACAGATACGCAGTATTTT.

The V gene is TRBV4-2, the J gene TRBJ1-6; D might be TRBD1 (6 bases). The CDR3 length is 16 residues. Germline V gene lookup returns CDR1 LGHNA and CDR2 YNFKEQ. V dropped 8 bases and J dropped 0 bases, with 14 bases sitting between them. The CDR3 is CASRDTTFSYNSPLHF. The CDR3 DNA sequence: TGTGCCAGCCGGGACACAACGTTCTCCTATAATTCACCCCTCCACTTT.

This clone was seen only once. J is TRBJ2-1 and V is TRBV7-3; TRBD1 matches at 10 bases. This CDR3 region has 17 residues. The V segment lost 5 bases and the J segment 0 bases; nucleotides outside the gene matches: 7. CDR1 and CDR2 (germline): SGHTA, FQGTGA. DNA for the CDR3: TGTGCCAGCAGCCGGACAGGGGGTCTTTACTCCTACAATGAGCAGTTCTTC. Translating gives CASSRTGGLYSYNEQFF.

V gene TRBV28 combines with J gene TRBJ2-1; TRBD2 is a possible D gene (6 bases). Germline loops: CDR1 MDHEN, CDR2 SYDVKM. The CDR3 has 16 amino acids. The ends were cut back, 4 bases at V and 4 bases at J, with 17 bases in the middle. The CDR3 protein is CASSSLGGTGYNEQFF. The CDR3, as DNA: TGTGCCAGCAGTTCCTTGGGAGGCACTGGGTACAATGAGCAGTTCTTC.

The V and J genes are TRBV5-4 and TRBJ2-5; TRBD1 agrees at 7 bases. Unmatched junction bases numbered 7, after V lost 0 bases and J lost 5 bases. This CDR3 is built from 15 residues. The germline V gene has CDR1 SGHNT and CDR2 YYREEE (reference sequence). The CDR3: CASSLERQGGETQYF. The CDR3 DNA reads as TGTGCCAGCAGCTTGGAAAGACAGGGCGGGGAGACCCAGTACTTC. The whole variable domain, remainder taken from reference TRBV5-4 and TRBJ2-5, is ETGVTQSPTHLIKTRGQQVTLRCSSQSGHNTVSWYQQALGQGPQFIFQYYREEENGRGNFPPRFSGLQFPNYSSELNVNALELDDSALYLCASSLERQGGETQYFGPGTRLLVL.

This clone has more than one count but fewer than ten. This chain links TRBV6-4 with TRBJ1-1; possible D gene TRBD1, 5 bases. Germline V CDR1 and CDR2: MRHNA, SNTAGT. V was shortened by 3 bases and J by 1 base, with 9 bases between the two germline ends. The CDR3 contains 14 residues. As DNA, the CDR3 is TGTGCCAGCAGTGAGGACATCCCGAACACTGAAGCTTTCTTT. This sequence encodes CASSEDIPNTEAFF.

The rearrangement uses TRBV15 and TRBJ2-1, with D maybe TRBD1 (7 bases). The V end was cut by 5 bases, the J end by 5 bases, with 16 bases between. This CDR3 spans 15 amino acids. Germline loops: CDR1 LNHNV, CDR2 YYDKDF (reference sequence). The chain's CDR3 is CATSRRGDRDNEQFF. In DNA form, the CDR3 reads TGTGCCACCAGCCGGCGGGGAGACAGGGACAATGAGCAGTTCTTC.

The chain links TRBV4-1 to TRBJ2-3; 7 nucleotides align to TRBD1. Germline assignment: CDR1 MGHRA and CDR2 YSYEKL. This CDR3 has 15 residues. V lost 1 base to trimming and J lost 3 bases; unmatched junction nucleotides: 4. CDR3 nucleotides: TGCGCCAGCAGCCAAGTACAGGGGTATACAGATACGCAGTATTTT. Translated, it gives CASSQVQGYTDTQYF.